This T cell receptor beta chain derives from a study of CD8 T cells in ankylosing spondylitis (dated by TCRdb to about 2017). General notes on the study: The study set out to find disease-linked TCR variants by profiling T cell receptor beta repertoires in ankylosing spondylitis patients and healthy donors. The full study cohort was made up of about 24 ankylosing spondylitis patients and 108 healthy donors. Peripheral blood was sampled, and synovial fluid was also collected from ankylosing spondylitis patients.

Trimming at the junction amounts to 0 bases on V and 5 bases on J, and the germline ends lie 15 bases apart. The germline V gene specifies SGDLS as CDR1 and YYNGEE as CDR2. CDR3 length: 15 amino acids, cysteine to phenylalanine. Just the 45-base CDR3 DNA is kept, in frame starting at base 1. For sequencing, an Illumina HiSeq 2500 was employed. Quantitative 5'-RACE with molecular barcodes was the method used to prepare the TCR beta libraries. Turning to the authors' computational methods: To identify disease-linked TCR variants, a new computational method was used, one built on a probabilistic model of VDJ rearrangement. TCRdb reprocessed the public reads (quality trimming at Q25 with fastp, clone calling with MiXCR) and kept in-frame beta chains. CDR3 protein sequences are deduplicated, and each keeps its most common genes and DNA. For this entry, the V and J calls and clone size follow TCRdb and not the study's own pipeline. The table for this sample lists 30,000 or so distinct CDR3 sequences; less than 6.5% of them were counted only once. 1.8% of the sample goes to the ten largest clones.

Broad study findings and their caveats: According to the report, matched synovial fluid samples from ankylosing spondylitis patients were significantly enriched for the disease-linked clones. Blood from ankylosing spondylitis patients appeared to be characterized by a TCR beta motif made up of under ten highly homologous amino acid variants. The disease-linked clones showed a CD8+ phenotype and occurred at relatively low frequencies in peripheral blood. Some TCR beta motif variants had previously been reported in synovial fluid and blood of reactive arthritis patients, which suggested common disease-initiation mechanisms.

This clonotype was detected ten times or more. Its antigen remains undetermined. No much larger clone is present one base from it, and per-base qualities are unavailable. The TCR comes from a female donor with ankylosing spondylitis or in good health (not recorded which). Sequenced input: blood, either unsorted or a sorted T cell fraction (not recorded which). This sequence uses TRBV9 and TRBJ2-7; the D region possibly corresponds to TRBD2 (5 bases align). The CDR3 corresponds to CASSVGLGGYDEQYF. The DNA is as follows: TGTGCCAGCAGCGTAGGTTTAGGCGGGTATGACGAGCAGTACTTC.